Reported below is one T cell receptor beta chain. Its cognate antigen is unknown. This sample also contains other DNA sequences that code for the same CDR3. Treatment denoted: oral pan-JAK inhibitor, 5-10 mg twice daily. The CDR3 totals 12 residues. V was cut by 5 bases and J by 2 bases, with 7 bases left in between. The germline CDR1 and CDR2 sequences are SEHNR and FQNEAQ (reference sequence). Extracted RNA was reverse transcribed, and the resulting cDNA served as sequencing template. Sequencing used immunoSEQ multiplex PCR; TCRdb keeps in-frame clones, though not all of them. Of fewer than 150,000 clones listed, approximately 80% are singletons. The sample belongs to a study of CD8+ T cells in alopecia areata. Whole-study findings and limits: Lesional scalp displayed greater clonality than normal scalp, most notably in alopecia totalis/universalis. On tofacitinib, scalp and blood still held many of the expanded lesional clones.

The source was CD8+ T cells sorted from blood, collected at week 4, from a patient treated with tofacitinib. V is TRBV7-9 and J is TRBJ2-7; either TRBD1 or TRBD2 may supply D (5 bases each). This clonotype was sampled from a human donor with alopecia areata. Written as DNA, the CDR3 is TGTGCCAGCAGCCTGGGGGCCTACGAGCAGTACTTC. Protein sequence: CASSLGAYEQYF.